These 13 T cell receptor beta chains were all obtained from the same sample, sequenced in a study of T cells in Graves' hyperthyroidism and ophthalmopathy. RNA transcripts provided the source from which TCR beta CDR3 regions were amplified. The HTBI set primed first-round TCR CDR3 RT-PCR. From the multiplex PCR reads, TCRdb called clonotypes with MiXCR, one entry per CDR3 protein. Of 490,000 or so distinct CDR3 sequences in the sample, 15% to 20% were seen once. The specimen sequenced was blood. These TCRs come from a woman aged 25-40 years with Graves' ophthalmopathy.

Details on this clonotype: A read error may account for a junction end that differs from germline. J is TRBJ2-5 and V is TRBV5-1; D perhaps matches TRBD1 (6 bases). The CDR3 covers 15 residues. Looked up from germline, CDR1 is SGHRS and CDR2 is YFSETQ. CDR3 DNA: TGCGCCAGCAGCTTGGCCCAGGGGCTGGGAGAGGCCCAGTACTTC. As protein: CASSLAQGLGEAQYF. The full variable domain, in which reference TRBV5-1 and TRBJ2-5 provide the parts outside the CDR3, is KAGVTQTPRYLIKTRGQQVTLSCSPISGHRSVSWYQQTPGQGLQFLFEYFSETQRNKGNFPGRFSGRQFSNSRSEMNVSTLELGDSALYLCASSLAQGLGEAQYFGPGTRLLVL.

There are many counts of this clonotype. The chain is built from TRBV20-1 and TRBJ2-1; 11 nucleotides align to TRBD2. The CDR3 contains 15 residues. The germline V gene has CDR1 DFQATT and CDR2 SNEGSKA (reference sequence). After removal of 1 base from V and 9 bases from J, the junction contained 8 bases not matched to a gene. CDR3 in amino acids: CSARGELAGVGEQFF. The CDR3 DNA sequence: TGCAGTGCTAGAGGGGAACTAGCGGGAGTGGGTGAGCAGTTCTTC.

The rearrangement joins TRBV4-3 to TRBJ2-2; 15 bases are shared with TRBD2. From germline, CDR1 is LGHNA and CDR2 YSLEER. CDR3 size: 18 residues. V lost 0 bases to trimming and J lost 3 bases; unmatched junction nucleotides: 2. CDR3 region: CASSQEGLAGGHTGELFF. The CDR3 bases are TGCGCCAGCAGCCAAGAGGGACTAGCGGGAGGTCACACCGGGGAGCTGTTTTTT.

This rearrangement joins TRBV15 to TRBJ1-6, with 9 bases fitting TRBD1. The CDR3 runs 17 residues. The trim removed 2 bases at V and 9 bases at J, leaving 11 bases unmatched. The germline CDR1 and CDR2 sequences are LNHNV and YYDKDF (reference sequence). The CDR3, as DNA: TGTGCCACCAGCAGACCCCACCGGGACAGGGAAGTTTCACCCCTCCACTTT. It encodes CATSRPHRDREVSPLHF.

This clonotype came up a few times. The genes are TRBV14 and TRBJ2-1; tentatively, D is TRBD1 (5 bases). The CDR3 covers 12 residues. Trimming left V 2 bases short and J 10 bases short, with 9 bases between. The germline CDR1 and CDR2 sequences are SGHDN and FVKESK. The CDR3 spells CASSQFRTEQFF. CDR3 in DNA: TGTGCCAGCAGCCAATTTCGGACAGAGCAGTTCTTC.

This clonotype appeared many times. The V call is TRBV28, the J call TRBJ1-2; D unresolved. Trimming took 2 bases from V and 0 from J, leaving 13 bases between them. The V gene's germline CDR1 is MDHEN and CDR2 SYDVKM. The CDR3 has 16 amino acids. CDR3 protein: CASSLRHFSPNYGYTF. In DNA, the CDR3 is TGTGCCAGCAGTTTACGGCATTTCTCTCCTAACTATGGCTACACCTTC.

This clonotype occurred many times. The chain links TRBV7-9 to TRBJ2-1, with 10 bases aligning to TRBD2. Germline CDR1 SEHNR, CDR2 FQNEAQ (reference sequence). The V segment lost 4 bases and the J segment 7 bases; nucleotides outside the gene matches: 10. This CDR3 has 16 amino acids. The CDR3 is CASSSGTSALGNEQFF. CDR3 DNA sequence: TGTGCCAGCAGCTCCGGGACTAGCGCCTTGGGAAATGAGCAGTTCTTC.

At least ten counts were recorded for this clonotype. The chain has TRBV4-3 and TRBJ2-3; D ambiguous. The CDR3 runs to 15 residues. Germline V gene lookup returns CDR1 LGHNA and CDR2 YSLEER. The V end was cut by 1 base, the J end by 5 bases, with 13 bases between. DNA for the CDR3: TGCGCCAGCAGCCAAGGTCGTCGGCTCCGAGATACGCAGTATTTT. Its protein is CASSQGRRLRDTQYF.

This clonotype was detected many times. The chain combines TRBV3-1 with TRBJ1-5, with 9 positions matching TRBD1. The V gene's germline CDR1 is LGHDT and CDR2 YNNKEL (reference sequence). The trim removed 2 bases at V and 7 bases at J, leaving 6 bases unmatched. This CDR3 comprises 15 residues. CDR3 in amino acids: CASSQMGTGNQPQHF. In DNA form, the CDR3 reads TGTGCCAGCAGCCAAATGGGGACAGGGAACCAGCCCCAGCATTTT.

This clonotype was picked up many times. The chain links TRBV28 to TRBJ2-7, with 13 bases aligning to TRBD2. Germline CDR1 MDHEN, CDR2 SYDVKM. V gave up 9 bases and J gave up 3 bases; unmatched junction bases: 5. The CDR3 runs to 14 residues. In nucleotides, the CDR3 is TGTGCCAGACTAGCGGGAGGGCCAGGCTACGAGCAGTACTTC. It specifies CARLAGGPGYEQYF.

The V call is TRBV5-1, the J call TRBJ1-3; D unclear. This CDR3 contains 16 residues. From germline, CDR1 is SGHRS and CDR2 YFSETQ. V lost 0 bases, J lost 0 bases, and 10 bases lay in between. The CDR3 spells CASSLAESASGNTIYF. The CDR3 region has the DNA TGCGCCAGCAGCTTGGCCGAGAGCGCCTCTGGAAACACCATATATTTT.

This clonotype was seen at least ten times. The chain links TRBV12-3 or TRBV12-4 to TRBJ2-3; no clear D gene. V dropped 5 bases and J dropped 0 bases, with 12 bases sitting between them. This CDR3 comprises 15 residues. The CDR3 region is CASSLDGSSTDTQYF. CDR3 sequence (DNA): TGTGCCAGCAGTCTCGACGGATCTAGCACAGATACGCAGTATTTT.

The V gene is TRBV27, the J gene TRBJ1-2, with TRBD1 matching over 7 bases. V trimming: 3 bases; J trimming: 4 bases; junction bases outside the gene matches: 5. This CDR3 is 14 amino acids long. Germline CDR1 is MNHEY and CDR2 is SMNVEV (reference sequence). CDR3 sequence reads: CASSLFQGGYGYTF. DNA of the CDR3: TGTGCCAGCAGTTTGTTCCAGGGGGGCTATGGCTACACCTTC.